The clone carrying this TCR beta chain has a count of ten or more. Its antigen is not identified. This sample is drawn from a study of CD8 T cells in ankylosing spondylitis. Trimming took 3 bases from V and 6 from J, leaving 11 bases between them. There are 13 residues in the CDR3. Study-level results: Significant enrichment of disease-linked clones was reported in matched ankylosing spondylitis synovial fluid. Eight highly homologous variants formed a TCR beta motif that appeared characteristic of ankylosing spondylitis blood. CD8+ by phenotype, disease-linked clones were relatively rare in peripheral blood. Earlier literature documents some of the motif variants in reactive arthritis synovial fluid and blood.

Library preparation for TCR beta used quantitative 5'-RACE with molecular barcodes. One entry per CDR3 protein, called by TCRdb with MiXCR from the 5' RACE reads. The sample has 500,000 or so distinct CDR3 sequences, approximately 5.3% seen once. The genes are TRBV12-3 or TRBV12-4 and TRBJ1-2; D gene uncertain. This clonotype was sampled from a male donor with ankylosing spondylitis. The specimen sequenced was blood, either unsorted or a sorted T cell fraction (not recorded which). CDR3 amino acids: CASSLGSPNGYTF. The CDR3 DNA reads TGTGCCAGCAGTTTGGGCTCCCCCAATGGCTACACCTTC.